These T cell receptor beta chains were read from a single sample in a study of cytomegalovirus exposure and HLA in healthy donors. Repertoires were generated with immunoSEQ multiplex PCR, while TCRdb's copy carries only in-frame clones and drops some. The sample lists 130,000 or so clones; 81% were seen once. The material sequenced was PBMCs. These receptors all come from a man aged 18 to 29 in good health and CMV-seronegative. Both conserved end residues are part of each CDR3. A D gene is named only where the DNA matches it firmly. Clone size appears in some rows only: once, few, many, or a class for an expanded clone.

J gene: TRBJ1-6; clone size: NA; V gene: TRBV4-1; D gene: NA; CDR3 DNA: TGCGCCAGCAGCCAAGAGAATGGCAATTCACCCCTCCACTTT; CDR3 protein: CASSQENGNSPLHF
J gene: TRBJ2-1; clone size: NA; V gene: TRBV5-1; D gene: NA; CDR3 DNA: TGCGCCAGCAGCTTCGGGACAAGTGAGCAGTTCTTC; CDR3 protein: CASSFGTSEQFF
J gene: TRBJ2-1; clone size: few; V gene: TRBV5-4; D gene: TRBD2; CDR3 DNA: TGTGCCAGCAGCTTGGTTTCAGCGGGAGGATACAATGAGCAGTTCTTC; CDR3 protein: CASSLVSAGGYNEQFF
J gene: TRBJ1-2; clone size: few; V gene: TRBV6-5; D gene: NA; CDR3 DNA: TGTGCCAGCAGTTACTCGATCATGGGGGGCTATGGCTACACCTTC; CDR3 protein: CASSYSIMGGYGYTF
J gene: TRBJ1-4; clone size: NA; V gene: TRBV27; D gene: NA; CDR3 DNA: TGTGCCAGCGGCCACAGGGAGGGTGAAAAACTGTTTTTT; CDR3 protein: CASGHREGEKLFF
J gene: TRBJ1-1; clone size: NA; V gene: TRBV29-1; D gene: TRBD1; CDR3 DNA: TGCAGCGTTGAAGATCGGAGGGGGCGAACTGAAGCTTTCTTT; CDR3 protein: CSVEDRRGRTEAFF
J gene: TRBJ1-2; clone size: NA; V gene: TRBV19; D gene: TRBD1; CDR3 DNA: TGTGCCAGTAGTATGGGACAGGGATATGGCTACACCTTC; CDR3 protein: CASSMGQGYGYTF
J gene: TRBJ2-7; clone size: NA; V gene: TRBV6-5; D gene: NA; CDR3 DNA: TGTGCCAGCAGCCGACCCGGTGGAGTGAGAGAGCAGTACTTC; CDR3 protein: CASSRPGGVREQYF
J gene: TRBJ1-5; clone size: NA; V gene: TRBV18; D gene: NA; CDR3 DNA: TGTGCCAGCTCACCACCGAGCGGGCAGCCCCAGCATTTT; CDR3 protein: CASSPPSGQPQHF
J gene: TRBJ2-5; clone size: once; V gene: TRBV2; D gene: TRBD1; CDR3 DNA: TGTGCCAGCAGAAGGACAGGGCAAGAGACCCAGTACTTC; CDR3 protein: CASRRTGQETQYF
J gene: TRBJ2-2; clone size: few; V gene: TRBV9; D gene: NA; CDR3 DNA: TGTGCCAGCAGCGTAGCGGTTTCCGAGGGCTACACCGGGGAGCTGTTTTTT; CDR3 protein: CASSVAVSEGYTGELFF
J gene: TRBJ2-7; clone size: NA; V gene: TRBV7-9; D gene: TRBD1; CDR3 DNA: TGTGCCAGCAGCTTAGCGGGGGACAGGGGAGGCTACGAGCAGTACTTC; CDR3 protein: CASSLAGDRGGYEQYF
J gene: TRBJ2-7; clone size: NA; V gene: TRBV7-9; D gene: TRBD2; CDR3 DNA: TGTGCCAGCAGCAAGGGCGGGGGGATCGCCTACGAGCAGTACTTC; CDR3 protein: CASSKGGGIAYEQYF
J gene: TRBJ1-1; clone size: once; V gene: TRBV19; D gene: NA; CDR3 DNA: TGTGCCAGTAGCGCAGGACAGCGCTTGACTGAAGCTTTCTTT; CDR3 protein: CASSAGQRLTEAFF
J gene: TRBJ2-2; clone size: NA; V gene: TRBV27; D gene: NA; CDR3 DNA: TGTGCCAGCAGTACTCCCTGGACTACCCGGGCCGGGGAGCTGTTTTTT; CDR3 protein: CASSTPWTTRAGELFF
J gene: TRBJ1-1; clone size: NA; V gene: TRBV10-3; D gene: NA; CDR3 DNA: TGTGCCATCAGTTCAGGTGAGGGATGGCTAACGAACACTGAAGCTTTCTTT; CDR3 protein: CAISSGEGWLTNTEAFF
J gene: TRBJ1-3; clone size: once; V gene: TRBV18; D gene: NA; CDR3 DNA: TGTGCCAGCTCGCCGGTAAGGAGCTCTGGAAACACCATATATTTT; CDR3 protein: CASSPVRSSGNTIYF
J gene: TRBJ2-3; clone size: NA; V gene: TRBV20-1; D gene: NA; CDR3 DNA: TGCAGTGCTGGCCAGACAGATACGCAGTATTTT; CDR3 protein: CSAGQTDTQYF
J gene: TRBJ1-5; clone size: NA; V gene: TRBV19; D gene: NA; CDR3 DNA: TGTGCCAGTAGTATACAGGACAATCAGCCCCAGCATTTT; CDR3 protein: CASSIQDNQPQHF
J gene: TRBJ2-3; clone size: NA; V gene: TRBV5-6; D gene: NA; CDR3 DNA: TGTGCCAGCAGCTTAAAACCACAGGGCACAGATACGCAGTATTTT; CDR3 protein: CASSLKPQGTDTQYF
J gene: TRBJ2-7; clone size: few; V gene: TRBV13; D gene: NA; CDR3 DNA: TGTGCCAGCAGCTCCTCCTCTTACGAGCAGTACTTC; CDR3 protein: CASSSSSYEQYF
J gene: TRBJ1-5; clone size: NA; V gene: TRBV6-1; D gene: NA; CDR3 DNA: TGTGCCAGCAGTGAGTCCCTATATCAGCCCCAGCATTTT; CDR3 protein: CASSESLYQPQHF
J gene: TRBJ1-2; clone size: few; V gene: TRBV6-5; D gene: TRBD1; CDR3 DNA: TGTGCCAGCAGGAACGACCGGGACAGGGTCTCTGGCTACACCTTC; CDR3 protein: CASRNDRDRVSGYTF
J gene: TRBJ1-6; clone size: NA; V gene: TRBV6-1; D gene: NA; CDR3 DNA: TGTGCCAGCCGATCGTTTGGTAGTTCACCCCTCCACTTT; CDR3 protein: CASRSFGSSPLHF
J gene: TRBJ1-2; clone size: NA; V gene: TRBV5-1; D gene: NA; CDR3 DNA: TGCGCCAGCAGCTTGGTTGACGGGACTGGGAGTGGCTACACCTTC; CDR3 protein: CASSLVDGTGSGYTF
J gene: TRBJ2-5; clone size: few; V gene: TRBV6-5; D gene: NA; CDR3 DNA: TGTGCCAGCAGTTACTCAGGACTTGAGACCCAGTACTTC; CDR3 protein: CASSYSGLETQYF
J gene: TRBJ1-4; clone size: NA; V gene: TRBV27; D gene: NA; CDR3 DNA: TGTGCCAGCAGTTTAGGGCAGGGGCAGGGGGAAAAACTGTTTTTT; CDR3 protein: CASSLGQGQGEKLFF
J gene: TRBJ1-1; clone size: NA; V gene: TRBV19; D gene: TRBD1; CDR3 DNA: TGTGCCAGTCGACAGGGGCGGCAAGCTTTCTTT; CDR3 protein: CASRQGRQAFF
J gene: TRBJ2-1; clone size: NA; V gene: TRBV6-5; D gene: NA; CDR3 DNA: TGTGCCAGCAGTTACTCGGGGGGTGAGCAGTTCTTC; CDR3 protein: CASSYSGGEQFF